Sequencing of this TCR beta chain was carried out in a study of shared clonotypes between healthy human individuals. As regards this clone: What it binds is unknown.

Whole-study findings and limits: There were few donors, and this limited the genetic and exposure-history diversity represented.

The V end was cut by 4 bases, the J end by 7 bases, with 16 bases between. From germline, CDR1 is SEHNR and CDR2 FQNEAQ (reference sequence). The CDR3 totals 15 residues. The authors distributed each subset's genomic DNA evenly over several immunoSEQ plates. The method was immunoSEQ multiplex PCR; TCRdb's version includes in-frame clones alone and lacks a portion of them. The table lists about 1.5 million clones, roughly 98% of them singletons. Donors included only healthy HIV-negative adults lacking recent acute infections or vaccinations. The study separated CD4+ cells into CD45RA+ naive and CD45RA-negative memory subsets.

The V gene is TRBV7-9, the J gene TRBJ2-2, with a tentative D call TRBD2 (5 bases). Sequencing input: naive CD4+ T cells sorted from blood. This sample's subset: CD45RA+ positively selected. The sequence was obtained from a man aged 25-40 years in good health. Written as DNA, the CDR3 is TGTGCCAGCAGCTCTCAATCCCGTGGAGGCGGGGAGCTGTTTTTT. It yields the protein CASSSQSRGGGELFF. Supplemented by reference TRBV7-9 and TRBJ2-2, the full variable domain reads DTGVSQNPRHKITKRGQNVTFRCDPISEHNRLYWYRQTLGQGPEFLTYFQNEAQLEKSRLLSDRFSAERPKGSFSTLEIQRTEQGDSAMYLCASSSQSRGGGELFFGEGSRLTVL.